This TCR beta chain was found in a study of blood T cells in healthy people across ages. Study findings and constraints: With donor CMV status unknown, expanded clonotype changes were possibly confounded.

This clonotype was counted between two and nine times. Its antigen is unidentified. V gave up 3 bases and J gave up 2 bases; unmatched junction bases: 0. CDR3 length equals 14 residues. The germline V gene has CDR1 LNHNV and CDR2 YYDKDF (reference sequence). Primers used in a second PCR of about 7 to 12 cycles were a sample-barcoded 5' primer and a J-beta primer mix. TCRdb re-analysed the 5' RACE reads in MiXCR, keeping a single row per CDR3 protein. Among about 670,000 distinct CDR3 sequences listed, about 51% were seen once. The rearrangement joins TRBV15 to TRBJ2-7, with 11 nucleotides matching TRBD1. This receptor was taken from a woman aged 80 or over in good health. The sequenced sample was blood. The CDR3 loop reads CATSRGQGAYEQYF. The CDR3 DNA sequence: TGTGCCACCAGCAGGGGACAGGGGGCCTACGAGCAGTACTTC.